This is a list of T cell receptor beta chains from one sample in a study of T cell responses to AZD1222 COVID-19 vaccine. Profiling relied on immunoSEQ multiplex PCR, and the TCRdb table lists in-frame clones only, not all of them. The sample lists about 110,000 clones; around 81% were seen once. The sample in question was peripheral blood, obtained on day 0 of AZD1222 vaccination. These receptors were collected from an adult in good health. Both conserved end residues are part of each CDR3. The D gene is left open where the match is weak. Clone size is shown for a subset of rows, as once, few, many or a class of expanded clone.

J gene: TRBJ1-4
D gene: TRBD1
clone size: -
V gene: TRBV6-6
CDR3 protein: CASSLTGGNEKLFF
CDR3 DNA: TGTGCCAGCAGTTTGACAGGGGGCAATGAAAAACTGTTTTTT

J gene: TRBJ1-6
D gene: TRBD1
clone size: -
V gene: TRBV6-5
CDR3 protein: CASSYSRTGDSPLHF
CDR3 DNA: TGTGCCAGCAGTTACTCTCGGACAGGGGATTCACCCCTCCACTTT

J gene: TRBJ1-2
D gene: TRBD1
clone size: few
V gene: TRBV9
CDR3 protein: CASSARDRESGNRGYTF
CDR3 DNA: TGTGCCAGCAGCGCCCGGGACAGGGAATCTGGAAATCGAGGCTACACCTTC

J gene: TRBJ2-3
D gene: -
clone size: -
V gene: TRBV4-3
CDR3 protein: CASSQVYQSTDTQYF
CDR3 DNA: TGCGCCAGCAGCCAAGTGTACCAATCCACAGATACGCAGTATTTT

J gene: TRBJ2-7
D gene: TRBD1
clone size: -
V gene: TRBV14
CDR3 protein: CASGTGGSYEQYF
CDR3 DNA: TGTGCCAGCGGGACAGGGGGCTCCTACGAGCAGTACTTC

J gene: TRBJ1-5
D gene: -
clone size: -
V gene: TRBV21-1
CDR3 protein: CASRIPRGRQPQHF
CDR3 DNA: TGTGCCAGCAGGATTCCTCGGGGGAGGCAGCCCCAGCATTTT

J gene: TRBJ2-1
D gene: -
clone size: -
V gene: TRBV9
CDR3 protein: CASSVARNSHNEQFF
CDR3 DNA: TGTGCCAGCAGCGTAGCAAGGAACAGTCATAATGAGCAGTTCTTC

J gene: TRBJ2-3
D gene: -
clone size: -
V gene: TRBV6-5
CDR3 protein: CASRAAPIHTQYF
CDR3 DNA: TGTGCCAGCCGAGCTGCCCCGATACATACGCAGTATTTT

J gene: TRBJ1-2
D gene: TRBD1
clone size: few
V gene: TRBV10-3
CDR3 protein: CAISGTGNYGYTF
CDR3 DNA: TGTGCCATCAGTGGGACAGGGAACTATGGCTACACCTTC

J gene: TRBJ1-5
D gene: TRBD1
clone size: few
V gene: TRBV5-1
CDR3 protein: CASSGGQGNQPQHF
CDR3 DNA: TGCGCCAGCAGCGGAGGACAGGGGAATCAGCCCCAGCATTTT

J gene: TRBJ1-5
D gene: -
clone size: -
V gene: TRBV5-8
CDR3 protein: CASSLGTLSDQPQHF
CDR3 DNA: TGTGCCAGCAGCTTAGGGACCCTCTCGGATCAGCCCCAGCATTTT

J gene: TRBJ2-1
D gene: -
clone size: many
V gene: TRBV11-2
CDR3 protein: CASSLGGRQFF
CDR3 DNA: TGTGCCAGCAGCTTAGGAGGGCGGCAGTTCTTC

J gene: TRBJ1-5
D gene: -
clone size: -
V gene: TRBV2
CDR3 protein: CASSEAGQGQPQHF
CDR3 DNA: TGTGCCAGCAGTGAGGCGGGGCAGGGTCAGCCCCAGCATTTT

J gene: TRBJ1-1
D gene: -
clone size: -
V gene: TRBV7-2
CDR3 protein: CASSRGQNTEAFF
CDR3 DNA: TGTGCCAGCAGCCGTGGACAGAACACTGAAGCTTTCTTT

J gene: TRBJ1-6
D gene: TRBD1
clone size: -
V gene: TRBV19
CDR3 protein: CASSGTGGINSPLHF
CDR3 DNA: TGTGCCAGTAGTGGTACAGGGGGGATCAATTCACCCCTCCACTTT

J gene: TRBJ2-2
D gene: TRBD2
clone size: -
V gene: TRBV27
CDR3 protein: CASRLTSGGALGGELFF
CDR3 DNA: TGTGCCAGCAGGCTGACTAGCGGGGGGGCCTTGGGCGGGGAGCTGTTTTTT

J gene: TRBJ1-5
D gene: TRBD1
clone size: few
V gene: TRBV18
CDR3 protein: CASSASTGTNQPQHF
CDR3 DNA: TGTGCCAGCTCAGCTTCGACAGGGACCAATCAGCCCCAGCATTTT

J gene: TRBJ1-2
D gene: -
clone size: -
V gene: TRBV5-1
CDR3 protein: CASSSTSNYGYTF
CDR3 DNA: TGCGCCAGCAGCTCGACAAGTAACTATGGCTACACCTTC

J gene: TRBJ2-6
D gene: TRBD2
clone size: few
V gene: TRBV5-6
CDR3 protein: CASSLGLADSYSGANVLTF
CDR3 DNA: TGTGCCAGCAGCTTGGGACTAGCGGACAGTTACTCTGGGGCCAACGTCCTGACTTTC

J gene: TRBJ1-3
D gene: -
clone size: -
V gene: TRBV7-6
CDR3 protein: CASSRTGYSGNTIYF
CDR3 DNA: TGTGCCAGCAGTCGAACAGGGTATTCGGGAAACACCATATATTTT

J gene: TRBJ1-2
D gene: -
clone size: -
V gene: TRBV27
CDR3 protein: CASSTGFYGYTF
CDR3 DNA: TGTGCCAGCAGTACAGGTTTCTATGGCTACACCTTC

J gene: TRBJ2-1
D gene: -
clone size: -
V gene: TRBV6-2/TRBV6-3
CDR3 protein: CASSSTGGRLNEQFF
CDR3 DNA: TGTGCCAGCAGCTCGACTGGCGGTCGGCTCAATGAGCAGTTCTTC

J gene: TRBJ2-7
D gene: TRBD1
clone size: -
V gene: TRBV7-2
CDR3 protein: CASSLERAGGYEQYF
CDR3 DNA: TGTGCCAGCAGCTTAGAAAGGGCAGGGGGCTACGAGCAGTACTTC

J gene: TRBJ1-5
D gene: -
clone size: -
V gene: TRBV6-2/TRBV6-3
CDR3 protein: CASSPSTKGPQHF
CDR3 DNA: TGTGCCAGCAGTCCGTCCACGAAGGGGCCCCAGCATTTT

J gene: TRBJ1-1
D gene: TRBD1
clone size: -
V gene: TRBV2
CDR3 protein: CASSFLGQGEAFF
CDR3 DNA: TGTGCCAGCAGCTTTCTCGGACAGGGTGAGGCTTTCTTT

J gene: TRBJ1-2
D gene: -
clone size: once
V gene: TRBV2
CDR3 protein: CASSEDTGSYGYTF
CDR3 DNA: TGTGCCAGCAGTGAAGACACAGGGAGCTATGGCTACACCTTC

J gene: TRBJ1-4
D gene: TRBD1
clone size: -
V gene: TRBV11-2
CDR3 protein: CASSSNTGGAGEKLFF
CDR3 DNA: TGTGCCAGCAGCTCAAATACAGGGGGCGCGGGTGAAAAACTGTTTTTT

J gene: TRBJ2-7
D gene: -
clone size: once
V gene: TRBV30
CDR3 protein: CAWSRPYGASYEQYF
CDR3 DNA: TGTGCCTGGAGTCGACCTTACGGGGCCTCCTACGAGCAGTACTTC

J gene: TRBJ2-7
D gene: -
clone size: many
V gene: TRBV6-1
CDR3 protein: CASSEFLVEQYF
CDR3 DNA: TGTGCCAGCAGTGAATTCCTTGTAGAGCAGTACTTC

J gene: TRBJ2-5
D gene: -
clone size: few
V gene: TRBV11-2
CDR3 protein: CASSLDWATRETQYF
CDR3 DNA: TGTGCCAGCAGCTTAGATTGGGCGACAAGGGAGACCCAGTACTTC

J gene: TRBJ2-3
D gene: -
clone size: few
V gene: TRBV6-4
CDR3 protein: CASRDSTDTQYF
CDR3 DNA: TGTGCCAGCAGGGACAGCACAGATACGCAGTATTTT

J gene: TRBJ1-1
D gene: -
clone size: -
V gene: TRBV6-5
CDR3 protein: CASSSKWGVLTEAFF
CDR3 DNA: TGTGCCAGCAGCTCAAAGTGGGGGGTGTTAACTGAAGCTTTCTTT

J gene: TRBJ2-7
D gene: TRBD1
clone size: once
V gene: TRBV30
CDR3 protein: CAWSGVPQGDEQYF
CDR3 DNA: TGTGCCTGGAGTGGGGTACCACAGGGGGACGAGCAGTACTTC

J gene: TRBJ1-5
D gene: -
clone size: -
V gene: TRBV6-5
CDR3 protein: CASSYFPSSNQPQHF
CDR3 DNA: TGTGCCAGCAGTTACTTTCCAAGTAGCAATCAGCCCCAGCATTTT

J gene: TRBJ2-1
D gene: -
clone size: -
V gene: TRBV4-3
CDR3 protein: CASSQEIRMGSYNEQFF
CDR3 DNA: TGCGCCAGCAGCCAAGAAATTCGGATGGGGTCCTACAATGAGCAGTTCTTC

J gene: TRBJ2-5
D gene: TRBD2
clone size: -
V gene: TRBV7-2
CDR3 protein: CASRESGRTLGETQYF
CDR3 DNA: TGTGCCAGCAGGGAGAGCGGGAGGACCCTGGGAGAGACCCAGTACTTC

J gene: TRBJ1-5
D gene: -
clone size: few
V gene: TRBV7-9
CDR3 protein: CASSLDGQPQHF
CDR3 DNA: TGTGCCAGCAGCTTAGACGGTCAGCCCCAGCATTTT

J gene: TRBJ1-2
D gene: -
clone size: -
V gene: TRBV7-9
CDR3 protein: CASSLGQNGYTF
CDR3 DNA: TGTGCCAGCAGCCTCGGACAAAATGGCTACACCTTC

J gene: TRBJ2-3
D gene: TRBD2
clone size: -
V gene: TRBV24-1
CDR3 protein: CATSDFERGKGTQYF
CDR3 DNA: TGTGCCACCAGTGATTTCGAGCGGGGTAAGGGAACGCAGTATTTT

J gene: TRBJ1-2
D gene: -
clone size: -
V gene: TRBV28
CDR3 protein: CASSSNDGYTF
CDR3 DNA: TGTGCCAGCAGTTCTAATGATGGCTACACCTTC